This entry lists 3 T cell receptor beta chains sequenced from one sample in a study of metastatic and nonmetastatic thyroid tumors. MiXCR re-clonotyped the PCR reads for TCRdb. Of 6,000 or so clones detected, more than 15% appear once; the ten largest clones hold around 10%. Treatment of any kind had been given to no patient before thyroid surgery. What was sequenced was tumor tissue. The source is a male donor with papillary thyroid cancer or a benign thyroid nodule (not recorded which). Some clones in this sample may be carry-over from other donors' samples.

This clone has a count of ten or more. CDR3: CASSEGRKQPQHF. The CDR3 bases are TGTGCCAGCAGTGAAGGACGAAAACAGCCCCAGCATTTT. The rearrangement links TRBV2 to TRBJ1-5; D remains unclear. Germline CDR1 SNHLY, CDR2 FYNNEI. Between the trimmed V and J ends, which lost 1 base and 7 bases, there was a span of 8 bases. The CDR3 loop spans 13 amino acids.

This sequence joins TRBV11-1 and TRBJ2-2, with TRBD1 as a possible D gene (7 bases). The CDR3 has 15 residues. Deletions cut 5 bases from V and 4 bases from J, with 14 bases between. The germline gives CDR1 SGHAT, CDR2 FQDESV (reference sequence). In DNA, the CDR3 is TGTGCCAGCAGCAAAGGCCAGGGGGGCACCGGGGAGCTGTTTTTT. It specifies CASSKGQGGTGELFF.

This clone occurred many times. Other DNA sequences in this specimen translate into the identical CDR3. The CDR3 region has the DNA TGTGCCAGCTCACCCGTCGGATGGAGGCGGGGGCCCACATCCAATGAGCAGTTCTTC. Translating it yields CASSPVGWRRGPTSNEQFF. V is TRBV18 and J is TRBJ2-1; D possibly corresponds to TRBD2 (7 bases). Germline-derived CDR1 and CDR2 are KGHSH and LQKENI. The germline V and J ends were trimmed by 3 bases and 6 bases, with 27 bases remaining between them. The CDR3 covers 19 residues.